This TCR beta chain comes out of a study of radiotherapy plus CTLA-4 blockade in lung cancer. Study overall: Disease control was achieved by approximately 30% of patients, and objective responses by more than 15%.

Sequencing used immunoSEQ multiplex PCR; TCRdb keeps in-frame clones, though not all of them. Here the sample spans more than 95,000 clones, approximately 80% being singletons. With respect to this clone: Its cognate antigen is unknown.

Study results and caveats: Response, reportedly, was best predicted by interferon-beta along with early blood T cell clone dynamics. Clones of tumor-derived TCRs expanded in blood after radiotherapy plus ipilimumab.

CDR1 MRHNA and CDR2 SNTAGT come from the germline V gene. The V and J ends lost 5 bases and 4 bases, in that order; junction bases with no gene match: 5. The CDR3 covers 15 residues. This TCR was recovered from a human donor with non-small cell lung cancer who had a partial response to radiotherapy plus ipilimumab. This chain connects TRBV6-4 to TRBJ2-2; 9 nucleotides agree with TRBD2. The sample was peripheral blood, taken from a patient treated with radiotherapy plus ipilimumab. CDR3 in amino acids: CASSPLAGSTGELFF. CDR3 bases: TGTGCCAGCAGTCCCCTAGCGGGAAGCACCGGGGAGCTGTTTTTT.